The TCR beta chain described here comes from a study of human T cells and chemical hapten exposure. Study-level results: The number of TCRs above 1 in 1000 frequency did not change after DPC sensitization.

The library attached unique molecular identifiers to individual cDNA molecules. TCRdb redid the calling of the RACE reads with MiXCR, one entry per CDR3 protein. The repertoire includes 35,000 to 55,000 distinct CDR3 sequences, 3% to 4.5% of them detected once, and 5% to 7% sits in the top ten. CDR1 DFQATT and CDR2 SNEGSKA come from the germline V gene (reference sequence). V was clipped by 3 bases and J by 0 bases; unmatched bases: 9. There are 16 residues in the CDR3. This clonotype was seen a few times. Its antigen is as yet unknown. Time point: healthy volunteer bleed at 6 weeks. Total RNA came from unfractionated whole blood.

Source material: whole blood. The chain uses TRBV20-1 and TRBJ1-2; 8 bases are shared with TRBD1. The TCR sequence derives from a human donor in good health. Some clones in this sample may be carry-over from other donors' samples. This chain's CDR3 is CSASPLDRATNYGYTF. As DNA, the CDR3 is TGCAGTGCTAGCCCCCTGGACAGGGCAACTAACTATGGCTACACCTTC.